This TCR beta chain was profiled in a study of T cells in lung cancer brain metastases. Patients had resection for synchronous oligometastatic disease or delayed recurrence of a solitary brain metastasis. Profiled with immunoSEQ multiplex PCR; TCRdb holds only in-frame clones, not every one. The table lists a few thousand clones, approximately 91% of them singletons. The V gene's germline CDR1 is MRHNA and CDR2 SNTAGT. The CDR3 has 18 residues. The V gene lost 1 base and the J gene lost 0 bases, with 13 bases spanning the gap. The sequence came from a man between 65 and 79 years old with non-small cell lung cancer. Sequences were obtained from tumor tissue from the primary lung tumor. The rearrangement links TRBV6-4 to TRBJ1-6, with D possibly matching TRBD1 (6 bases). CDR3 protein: CASSDCPGASSYNSPLHF. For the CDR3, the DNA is TGTGCCAGCAGTGACTGCCCAGGGGCTAGCTCCTATAATTCACCCCTCCACTTT.